This T cell receptor beta chain stems from a study of blood T cell repertoires in COVID-19. Overall study: Some COVID-19 samples were acute and others convalescent; all came from the United States, Italy and Spain.

CDR1 MGHRA and CDR2 YSYEKL come from the germline V gene. Trimming removed 6 bases at V and 2 bases at J, with 13 bases between. This CDR3 has 14 amino acids. Participants spanned ages about 18 to 90 years and resided in over 20 US areas. Cohort placement rested on clinical history that participants reported themselves. In Cohort 3, a recovered donor had either two negative PCRs, clearance, or symptom resolution. Clones were sequenced by immunoSEQ multiplex PCR, and TCRdb holds only the in-frame ones, with some missing. This sample yields 150,000 to 200,000 clones, of which approximately 80% are seen a single time; under 15% belongs to the top ten.

The specimen was PBMCs or T cells enriched from blood (not recorded which). The chain joins TRBV4-1 to TRBJ2-5; D might be TRBD1 (6 bases). The TCR sequence derives from a woman aged 55-75 years who had recovered from COVID-19. In DNA form, the CDR3 reads TGCGCCAGCAGTCTACGGACAGTACAAGAGACCCAGTACTTC. Encoded protein: CASSLRTVQETQYF.